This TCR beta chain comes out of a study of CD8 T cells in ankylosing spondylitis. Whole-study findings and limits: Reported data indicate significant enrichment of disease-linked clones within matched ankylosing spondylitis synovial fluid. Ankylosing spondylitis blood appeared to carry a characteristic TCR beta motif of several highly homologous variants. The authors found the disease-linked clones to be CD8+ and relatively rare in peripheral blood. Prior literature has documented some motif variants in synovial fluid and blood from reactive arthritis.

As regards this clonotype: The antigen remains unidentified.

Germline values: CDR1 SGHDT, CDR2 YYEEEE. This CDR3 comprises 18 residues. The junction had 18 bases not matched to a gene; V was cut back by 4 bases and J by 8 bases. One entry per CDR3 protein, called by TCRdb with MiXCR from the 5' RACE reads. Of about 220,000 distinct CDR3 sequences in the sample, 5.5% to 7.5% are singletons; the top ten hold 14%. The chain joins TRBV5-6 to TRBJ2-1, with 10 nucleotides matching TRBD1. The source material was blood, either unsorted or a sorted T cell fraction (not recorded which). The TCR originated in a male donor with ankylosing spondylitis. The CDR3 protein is CASSPSVGQGFYSDEQFF. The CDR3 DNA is TGTGCCAGCAGCCCCAGTGTGGGACAGGGGTTCTATAGCGATGAGCAGTTCTTC.